A selection of T cell receptor beta chains follows, all from one sample in a study of T cells in narcolepsy. Profiled with immunoSEQ multiplex PCR; TCRdb holds only in-frame clones, not every one. Of roughly 25,000 clones in the sample, around 85% were seen once. The sample comprised CD45RA- memory CD4+ T cells from PBMCs. The origin of the receptors is a human donor with narcolepsy. CDR3s include the opening cysteine and the closing phenylalanine or tryptophan. D genes are given only for firm matches. Clone size appears in some rows only: once, few, many, or a class for an expanded clone.

j_call	clone_size	v_call	d_call	cdr3_nt	cdr3_aa
TRBJ2-2	NA	TRBV28	NA	TGTGCCAGCAGTTTCGACAGTCGAAACACCGGGGAGCTGTTTTTT	CASSFDSRNTGELFF
TRBJ1-4	NA	TRBV6-5	NA	TGTGCCAGCAAGCCCCCAGGTTCTAATGAAAAACTGTTTTTT	CASKPPGSNEKLFF
TRBJ1-5	NA	TRBV28	NA	TGTGCCAGCAGTCCTCCCTTATACAATCAGCCCCAGCATTTT	CASSPPLYNQPQHF
TRBJ2-7	NA	TRBV11-1	TRBD2	TGTGCCAGCAGCTTGGGGACTAAATTAGGCGAGCAGTACTTC	CASSLGTKLGEQYF
TRBJ1-2	NA	TRBV5-6	NA	TGTGCCAGCAGCTTGGATCCAGGTAATGGCTACACCTTC	CASSLDPGNGYTF
TRBJ1-2	NA	TRBV6-5	TRBD1	TGTGCCAGCATTGACAGGGTTAACTATGGCTACACCTTC	CASIDRVNYGYTF
TRBJ2-1	NA	TRBV19	TRBD1	TGTGCCAGTCGCCCGGGACAGGTTGGGGATGAGCAGTTCTTC	CASRPGQVGDEQFF
TRBJ1-2	once	TRBV18	NA	TGTGCCAGCTCACCGGACCTCAGGGATGGCTACACCTTC	CASSPDLRDGYTF
TRBJ1-6	NA	TRBV2	TRBD1	TGTGCCAGCAGTGCCGGGACAGGGGTGAATTCACCCCTCCACTTT	CASSAGTGVNSPLHF
TRBJ1-2	NA	TRBV7-9	NA	TGTGCCAGCAGCTTAGCACAACCCGCGGGAGGCTACACCTTC	CASSLAQPAGGYTF
TRBJ2-3	NA	TRBV7-3	TRBD2	TGTGCCAGCAGCTCCGGACTAGCCACCACAGATACGCAGTATTTT	CASSSGLATTDTQYF
TRBJ2-7	NA	TRBV10-3	TRBD2	TGTGCCATCAGTGACGGGGCTAGCGGGAGTGGGTACTTC	CAISDGASGSGYF
TRBJ2-3	once	TRBV5-3	TRBD1	TGTGCCAGTACCGGGACAGGGGAGGTAGATACGCAGTATTTT	CASTGTGEVDTQYF
TRBJ2-7	NA	TRBV6-1	NA	TGTGCCAGCAGTCCCCGAGAGGGGGTCTCGAACGAGCAGTACTTC	CASSPREGVSNEQYF
TRBJ2-1	NA	TRBV30	TRBD2	TGTGCCTGGAGTGCGGGACTAGCGGGAGCTTTTGATGAGCAGTTCTTC	CAWSAGLAGAFDEQFF
TRBJ2-1	NA	TRBV7-9	TRBD2	TGTGCCAGCAGCTACATGACTAGCGGCTACAATGAGCAGTTCTTC	CASSYMTSGYNEQFF
TRBJ2-1	NA	TRBV28	NA	TGTGCCAGCGGGGGGAATGAGCAGTTCTTC	CASGGNEQFF
TRBJ2-2	NA	TRBV19	NA	TGTGCTTGCGGAACCGGGGAGCTGTTTTTT	CACGTGELFF
TRBJ2-1	NA	TRBV7-9	TRBD2	TGTGCCAGCAGCTTAGTTCTAGCGGGATCTAATGAGCAGTTCTTC	CASSLVLAGSNEQFF
TRBJ2-5	NA	TRBV7-9	TRBD1	TGTGCCATACGGACAGGGTCGGGGACAGAGACCCAGTACTTC	CAIRTGSGTETQYF
TRBJ1-2	NA	TRBV27	NA	TGTGCCAGCAGTCTCTCCGCAGGGTTGGGCTATGGCTACACCTTC	CASSLSAGLGYGYTF
TRBJ2-7	NA	TRBV7-8	NA	TGTGCCAGCAGCTCAACAGGGATGCAAGACGAGCAGTACTTC	CASSSTGMQDEQYF
TRBJ1-2	NA	TRBV18	NA	TGTGCCAGCTCGCCTTCACGAGGGCTGGGTGCGGCCTATGGCTACACCTTC	CASSPSRGLGAAYGYTF
TRBJ2-2	NA	TRBV6-5	TRBD2	TGTGCCAGCAGTTATGGGCGGGAGGGGACCGGGGAGCTGTTTTTT	CASSYGREGTGELFF
TRBJ2-1	NA	TRBV7-9	NA	TGTGCCAGCAGCTTAGCAACAGGACAAAGCTCCTACAATGAGCAGTTCTTC	CASSLATGQSSYNEQFF
TRBJ2-5	NA	TRBV6-5	TRBD2	TGTGCCAGCAGTTACCGGACTAGCGGGAGGGGGAGGGAGCAGTACTTC	CASSYRTSGRGREQYF
TRBJ1-3	few	TRBV25-1	NA	TGTGCCAGCAGGCGACAGGACTCTGGAAACACCATATATTTT	CASRRQDSGNTIYF
TRBJ1-3	NA	TRBV28	NA	TGTGCCAGCAGTTCGCCGGGATCTAGCTCTGGAAACACCATATATTTT	CASSSPGSSSGNTIYF
TRBJ1-2	NA	TRBV19	NA	TGTGCCAGTAGTATAGAGTCGGCGGGGGCGAGATATGGCTACACCTTC	CASSIESAGARYGYTF
TRBJ2-3	NA	TRBV7-3	NA	TGTGCCAGCAGCTTAAAAGAGGGCGTCGCAGATACGCAGTATTTT	CASSLKEGVADTQYF
TRBJ1-4	NA	TRBV5-1	NA	TGCGCCAGCAGCCCGGGTTTTGCGGCAGCTAATGAAAAACTGTTTTTT	CASSPGFAAANEKLFF
TRBJ2-7	NA	TRBV7-8	NA	TGTGCCAGCAGCTTAAGGCTAGCTCCCTACGAGCAGTACTTC	CASSLRLAPYEQYF
TRBJ2-5	NA	TRBV19	NA	TGTGCCAGTAGACGGGGTGGGGAGACCCAGTACTTC	CASRRGGETQYF
TRBJ2-5	NA	TRBV5-1	NA	TGCGCCAGCAGCTTGGGCGGAGGGGAGACCCAGTACTTC	CASSLGGGETQYF
TRBJ2-6	NA	TRBV10-3	NA	TGTGCCATTACGGGACACCAAACCCTCTCTGGGGCCAACGTCCTGACTTTC	CAITGHQTLSGANVLTF
TRBJ1-1	NA	TRBV6-1	NA	TGTGCCAACCGACTCCTAAGGCCGACTGAAGCTTTCTTT	CANRLLRPTEAFF
TRBJ1-6	NA	TRBV2	NA	TGTGCCAGCAGTGATCGGGGTCTAGTCAATTCACCCCTCCACTTT	CASSDRGLVNSPLHF
TRBJ2-3	NA	TRBV6-1	NA	TGTGCCAGCAGTGAAAACGTGGGTCGAGGGACAGATACGCAGTATTTT	CASSENVGRGTDTQYF
TRBJ1-5	NA	TRBV2	NA	TGTGCCAGCACTGGGCTTTATAGCAATCAGCCCCAGCATTTT	CASTGLYSNQPQHF
TRBJ2-2	NA	TRBV5-1	NA	TGCGCCAGCAGCCCGACGGGGGAGGTCACCGGGGAGCTGTTTTTT	CASSPTGEVTGELFF
TRBJ1-4	few	TRBV6-4	NA	TGTGCCAGCAGTGACTCGATCAGGAGGGATGAAGAAAAACTGTTTTTT	CASSDSIRRDEEKLFF
TRBJ1-5	NA	TRBV29-1	NA	TGCAGCGTGGCGCGGGGGGCCGATCAGCCCCAGCATTTT	CSVARGADQPQHF
TRBJ2-2	few	TRBV7-6	TRBD2	TGTGCCAGCAGCCCGGGACTAGCGGGAATAGGCGGCACCGGGGAGCTGTTTTTT	CASSPGLAGIGGTGELFF
TRBJ2-7	NA	TRBV27	TRBD2	TGTGCCAGCAGTTCCTGGACTAGCGGATCCTACGAGCAGTACTTC	CASSSWTSGSYEQYF
TRBJ2-5	NA	TRBV2	NA	TGTGCCAGCAGCGAAGGGACTGGGGACTGGGAGACCCAGTACTTC	CASSEGTGDWETQYF
TRBJ1-5	NA	TRBV27	TRBD1	TGTGCCAGCAGTTTATTCGGGACAGAAAGTAGTAGCGATCAGCCCCAGCATTTT	CASSLFGTESSSDQPQHF
TRBJ1-6	NA	TRBV2	TRBD1	TGTGCCAGCAAACAACAGGGGTCCTATAATTCACCCCTCCACTTT	CASKQQGSYNSPLHF
TRBJ2-3	NA	TRBV19	TRBD1	TGTGCCAGTAGTAGGGACAGTAATTGGGATACGCAGTATTTT	CASSRDSNWDTQYF
TRBJ1-2	NA	TRBV9	NA	TGTGCCAGCAGCGTAGAGCCTAAGGGGGGCTACACCTTC	CASSVEPKGGYTF
TRBJ1-1	NA	TRBV18	NA	TGTGCCAGCTCACCAGTGCATATTAACGGGGAGAGTAACACTGAAGCTTTCTTT	CASSPVHINGESNTEAFF
TRBJ2-3	few	TRBV7-8	NA	TGTGCCAGCAGCTCCAGGGTGCCTGGCACAGATACGCAGTATTTT	CASSSRVPGTDTQYF
TRBJ1-5	once	TRBV11-2	NA	TGTGCCAGCAGCCCTGACAGGATACAGCCCCAGCATTTT	CASSPDRIQPQHF
TRBJ2-7	few	TRBV9	TRBD2	TGTGCCAGCAGCGCACAGACGGGAGCGGGAGTCCACGAGCAGTACTTC	CASSAQTGAGVHEQYF
TRBJ2-2	NA	TRBV27	NA	TGTGCCAGCAGTTTACAGGACAGACTCACCGGGGAGCTGTTTTTT	CASSLQDRLTGELFF
TRBJ2-3	NA	TRBV7-8	TRBD1	TGTGCCAGCAGCTCAGAGGGACAGGGAGTAGATACGCAGTATTTT	CASSSEGQGVDTQYF
TRBJ2-5	once	TRBV5-1	TRBD2	TGCGCCAGCAGCTGGACTAGCGAAGAGACCCAGTACTTC	CASSWTSEETQYF
TRBJ2-7	NA	TRBV10-3	TRBD1	TGTGCCATCAGTGAGGGACAGGACTACGAGCAGTACTTC	CAISEGQDYEQYF